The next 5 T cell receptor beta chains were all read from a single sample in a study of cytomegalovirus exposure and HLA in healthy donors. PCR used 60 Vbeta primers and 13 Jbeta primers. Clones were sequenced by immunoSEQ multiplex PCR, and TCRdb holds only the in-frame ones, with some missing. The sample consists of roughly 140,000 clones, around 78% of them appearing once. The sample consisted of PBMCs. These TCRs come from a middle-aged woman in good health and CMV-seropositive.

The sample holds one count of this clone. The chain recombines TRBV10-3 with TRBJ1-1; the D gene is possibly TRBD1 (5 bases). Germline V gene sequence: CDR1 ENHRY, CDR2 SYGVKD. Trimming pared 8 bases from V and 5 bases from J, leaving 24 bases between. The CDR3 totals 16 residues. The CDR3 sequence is CAIRGHEGSRGTEAFF. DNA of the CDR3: TGTGCCATCCGGGGCCACGAAGGGTCCCGGGGGACTGAAGCTTTCTTT.

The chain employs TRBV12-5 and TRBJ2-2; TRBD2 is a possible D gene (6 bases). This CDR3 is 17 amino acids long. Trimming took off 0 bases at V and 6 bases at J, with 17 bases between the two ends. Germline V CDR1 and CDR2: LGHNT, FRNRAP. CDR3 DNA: TGTGCTAGTGGTTTGGTACCGAGTGGGAGGTCTGCCGGGGAGCTGTTTTTT. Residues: CASGLVPSGRSAGELFF.

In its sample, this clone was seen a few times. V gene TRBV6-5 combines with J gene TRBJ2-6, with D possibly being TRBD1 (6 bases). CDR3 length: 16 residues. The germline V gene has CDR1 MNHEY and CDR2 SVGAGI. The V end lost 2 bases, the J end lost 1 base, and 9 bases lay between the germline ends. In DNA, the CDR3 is TGTGCCAGCAGTTACCCACAGGGTTCTGGGGCCAACGTCCTGACTTTC. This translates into CASSYPQGSGANVLTF.

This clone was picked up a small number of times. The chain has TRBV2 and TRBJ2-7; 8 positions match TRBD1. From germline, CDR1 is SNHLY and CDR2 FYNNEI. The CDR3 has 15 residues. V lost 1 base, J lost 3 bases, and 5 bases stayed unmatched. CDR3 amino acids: CASSEVAGGNYEQYF. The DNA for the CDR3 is TGTGCCAGCAGTGAAGTCGCAGGGGGCAACTACGAGCAGTACTTC.

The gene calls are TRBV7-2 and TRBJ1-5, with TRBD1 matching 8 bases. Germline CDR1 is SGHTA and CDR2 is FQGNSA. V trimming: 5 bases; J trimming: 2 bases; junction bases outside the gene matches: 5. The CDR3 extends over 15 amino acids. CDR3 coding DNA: TGTGCCAGCAGCCAGGACAGGGCAGGCAATCAGCCCCAGCATTTT. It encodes CASSQDRAGNQPQHF.